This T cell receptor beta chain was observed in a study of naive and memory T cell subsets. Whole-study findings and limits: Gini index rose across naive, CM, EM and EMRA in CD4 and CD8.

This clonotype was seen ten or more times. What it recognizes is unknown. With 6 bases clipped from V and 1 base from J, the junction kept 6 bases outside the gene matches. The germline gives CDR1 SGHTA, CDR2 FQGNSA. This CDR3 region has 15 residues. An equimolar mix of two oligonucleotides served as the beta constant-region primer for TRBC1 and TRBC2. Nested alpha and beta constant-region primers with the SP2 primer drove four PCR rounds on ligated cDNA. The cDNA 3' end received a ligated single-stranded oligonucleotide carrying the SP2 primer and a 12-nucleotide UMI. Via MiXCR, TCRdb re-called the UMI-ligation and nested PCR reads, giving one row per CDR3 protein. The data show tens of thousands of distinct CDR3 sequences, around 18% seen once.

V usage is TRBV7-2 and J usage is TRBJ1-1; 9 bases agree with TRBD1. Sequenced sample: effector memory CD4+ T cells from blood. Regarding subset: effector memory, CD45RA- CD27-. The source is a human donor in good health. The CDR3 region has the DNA TGTGCCAGCAGGGCCCCGACAGGGGGGAACACTGAAGCTTTCTTT. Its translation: CASRAPTGGNTEAFF.